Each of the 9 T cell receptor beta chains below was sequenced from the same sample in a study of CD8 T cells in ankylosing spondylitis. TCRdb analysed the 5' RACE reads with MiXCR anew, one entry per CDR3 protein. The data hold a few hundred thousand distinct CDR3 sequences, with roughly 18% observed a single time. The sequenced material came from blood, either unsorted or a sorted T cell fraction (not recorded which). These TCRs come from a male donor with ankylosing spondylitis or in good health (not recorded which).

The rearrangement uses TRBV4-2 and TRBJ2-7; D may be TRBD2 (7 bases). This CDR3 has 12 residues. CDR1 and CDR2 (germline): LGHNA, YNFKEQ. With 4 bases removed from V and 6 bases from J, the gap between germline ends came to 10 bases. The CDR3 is CASSPGGREQYF. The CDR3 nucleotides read TGTGCCAGCAGCCCCGGGGGGCGCGAGCAGTACTTC.

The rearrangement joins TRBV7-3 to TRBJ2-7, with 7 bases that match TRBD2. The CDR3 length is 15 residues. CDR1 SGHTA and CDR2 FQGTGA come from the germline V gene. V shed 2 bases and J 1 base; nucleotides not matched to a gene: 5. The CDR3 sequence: CASSLGHGGSYEQYF. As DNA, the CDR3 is TGTGCCAGCAGCTTAGGTCACGGGGGGTCCTACGAGCAGTACTTC.

The CDR3: CSVGAQGYNEQFF. CDR3 DNA sequence: TGCAGCGTTGGGGCACAGGGGTACAATGAGCAGTTCTTC. This chain joins TRBV29-1 and TRBJ2-1; 7 bases line up with TRBD1. The V gene end was trimmed by 4 bases and the J gene end by 4 bases; junction bases not matched to a gene: 4. Looked up from germline, CDR1 is SQVTM and CDR2 is ANQGSEA. This CDR3 is 13 amino acids long.

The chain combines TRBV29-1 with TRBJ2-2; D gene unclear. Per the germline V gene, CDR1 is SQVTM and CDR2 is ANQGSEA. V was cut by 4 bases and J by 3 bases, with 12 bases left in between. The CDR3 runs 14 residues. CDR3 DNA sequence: TGCAGCGTTGTTAGGTCAGGCGACACCGGGGAGCTGTTTTTT. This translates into CSVVRSGDTGELFF.

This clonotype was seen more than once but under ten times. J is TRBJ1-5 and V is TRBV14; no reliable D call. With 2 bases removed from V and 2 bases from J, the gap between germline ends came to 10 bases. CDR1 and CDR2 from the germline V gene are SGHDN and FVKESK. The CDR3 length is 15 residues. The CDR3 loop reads CASSQLGLGNQPQHF. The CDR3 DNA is TGTGCCAGCAGCCAATTGGGGTTGGGCAATCAGCCCCAGCATTTT.

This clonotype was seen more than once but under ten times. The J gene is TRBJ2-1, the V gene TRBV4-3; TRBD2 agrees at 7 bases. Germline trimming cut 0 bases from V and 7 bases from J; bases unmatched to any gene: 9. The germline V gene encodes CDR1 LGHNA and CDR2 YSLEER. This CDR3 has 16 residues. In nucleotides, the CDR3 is TGCGCCAGCAGCCAAGAGCGGGAGTGGGGGTCAAATGAGCAGTTCTTC. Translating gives CASSQEREWGSNEQFF.

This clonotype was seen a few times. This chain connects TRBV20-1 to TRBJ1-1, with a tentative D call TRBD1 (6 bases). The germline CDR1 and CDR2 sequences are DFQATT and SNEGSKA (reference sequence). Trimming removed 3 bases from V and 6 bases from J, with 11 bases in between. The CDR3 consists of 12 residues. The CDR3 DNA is TGCAGTGCTAGGGGCAGGGGCCCTGAAGCTTTCTTT. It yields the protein CSARGRGPEAFF.

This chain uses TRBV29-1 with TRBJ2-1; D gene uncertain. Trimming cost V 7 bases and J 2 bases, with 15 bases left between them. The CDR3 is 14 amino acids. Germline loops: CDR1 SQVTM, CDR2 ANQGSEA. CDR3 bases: TGCAGCGACCTTAGCATGCGTACCTACAATGAGCAGTTCTTC. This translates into CSDLSMRTYNEQFF.

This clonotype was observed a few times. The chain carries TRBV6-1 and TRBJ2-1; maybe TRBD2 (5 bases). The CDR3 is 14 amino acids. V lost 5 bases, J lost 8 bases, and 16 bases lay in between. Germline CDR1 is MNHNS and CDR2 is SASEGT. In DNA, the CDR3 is TGTGCCAGCAGTCCCCGTAGGAGGATTGATGAGCAGTTCTTC. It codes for CASSPRRRIDEQFF.